This T cell receptor beta chain was observed in a study of cytomegalovirus exposure and HLA in healthy donors. Trimming shortened V by 5 bases and J by 15 bases, and 17 bases separated the two germline ends. Germline V gives CDR1 GTSNPN, CDR2 SVGIG (reference sequence). The CDR3 runs 11 residues. Primers: 60 Vbeta forward and 13 Jbeta reverse. Repertoires were generated with immunoSEQ multiplex PCR, while TCRdb's copy carries only in-frame clones and drops some. The table shows 150,000 to 200,000 clones, with around 86% occurring only once. Nominally healthy donors were sampled, though unrecorded immune exposures were likely.

The material sequenced was PBMCs. This chain connects TRBV30 to TRBJ2-1, with unresolved D. The receptor was isolated from a girl under 10 years old in good health and CMV-seropositive. CDR3 loop: CAWSPRELLFF. CDR3 in DNA: TGTGCCTGGTCCCCTCGAGAGCTCTTGTTCTTC. Full variable domain (missing parts from reference TRBV30 and TRBJ2-1): SQTIHQWPATLVQPVGSPLSLECTVEGTSNPNLYWYRQAAGRGLQLLFYSVGIGQISSEVPQNLSASRPQDRQFILSSKKLLLSDSGFYLCAWSPRELLFFGPGTRLTVL.